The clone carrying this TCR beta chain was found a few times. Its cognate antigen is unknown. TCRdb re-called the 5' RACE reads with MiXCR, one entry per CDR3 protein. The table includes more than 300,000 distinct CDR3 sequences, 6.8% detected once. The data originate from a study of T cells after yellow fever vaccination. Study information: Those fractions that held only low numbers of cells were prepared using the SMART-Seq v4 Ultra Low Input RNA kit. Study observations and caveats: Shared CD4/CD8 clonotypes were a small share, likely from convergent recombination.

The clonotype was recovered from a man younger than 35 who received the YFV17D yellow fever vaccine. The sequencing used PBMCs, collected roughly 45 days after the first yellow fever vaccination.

Here the CDR3 DNA reads TGTGCCAGCAGCCCCCGGAGCGGGGCTTTCTACGAGCAGTACTTC. This translates into CASSPRSGAFYEQYF. The J gene is TRBJ2-7, the V gene TRBV7-2, with 7 positions matching TRBD2. V trimming: 5 bases; J trimming: 3 bases; junction bases outside the gene matches: 10. Germline CDR1 and CDR2: SGHTA and FQGNSA. The CDR3 spans 15 residues.